This TCR beta chain derives from a study of molecular identifiers for immune sequencing clone quantification. Study outcomes and limitations: Over 98% of effector molecules, but under 1% in naive cells, were held by clones with more than 20 RNA copies.

Previously described methods and listed TCR primers were employed for the bulk TCR libraries. MiXCR, applied by TCRdb to the PCR reads, yields one record per CDR3 protein. The table lists approximately 500,000 distinct CDR3 sequences, 25% of them singletons. This clonotype was recorded only once. Its antigen is unidentified. CDR1 is LNHDA, CDR2 SQIVND, per germline (reference sequence). V was trimmed by 5 bases and J by 14 bases, leaving 22 bases between them. The CDR3 consists of 14 residues. The clonotype originates from a human donor in good health. Some libraries in this study had Jurkat cell RNA spiked in. Sequencing input: naive CD8+ T cells from blood, with Jurkat cell RNA spiked in. As to subset: FACS-sorted CD8+CD4-CCR7+CD45RA+ naive T cells. The chain combines TRBV19 with TRBJ2-1; no clear D. CDR3 loop: CASSQPVALKSEFF. CDR3 sequence (DNA): TGTGCCAGTAGTCAGCCAGTCGCTCTCAAATCAGAGTTCTTC.